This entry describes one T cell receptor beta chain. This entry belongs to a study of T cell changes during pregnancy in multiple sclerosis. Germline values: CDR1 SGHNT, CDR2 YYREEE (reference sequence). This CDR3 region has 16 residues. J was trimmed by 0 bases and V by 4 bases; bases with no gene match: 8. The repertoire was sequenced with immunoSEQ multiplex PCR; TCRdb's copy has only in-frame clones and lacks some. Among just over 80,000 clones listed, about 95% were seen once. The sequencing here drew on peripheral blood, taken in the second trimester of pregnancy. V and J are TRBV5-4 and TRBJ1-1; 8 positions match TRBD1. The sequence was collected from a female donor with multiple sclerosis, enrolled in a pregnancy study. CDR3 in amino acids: CASSKGQEPLNTEAFF. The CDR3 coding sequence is TGTGCCAGCAGCAAGGGACAGGAACCCTTGAACACTGAAGCTTTCTTT.